Included here is one T cell receptor beta chain sequence, with context. CDR3 length: 14 residues. Germline CDR1 is SEHNR and CDR2 is FQNEAQ (reference sequence). Trimming removed 5 bases at V and 6 bases at J, with 17 bases between. The data were produced by immunoSEQ multiplex PCR, yet TCRdb's version contains in-frame clones alone and is incomplete. The sample has 290,000 or so clones, 90% seen once. The sample comes from a study of blood T cell repertoires in COVID-19. Sample: PBMCs or T cells enriched from blood (not recorded which). The chain uses TRBV7-9 and TRBJ2-7, with D maybe TRBD1 (5 bases). This clonotype was sampled from a woman aged 25-40 years who had recovered from COVID-19. The CDR3 coding sequence is TGTGCCAGCAGCCTAGGGGTCGATAGCCGCGAGCAGTACTTC. Protein sequence: CASSLGVDSREQYF.